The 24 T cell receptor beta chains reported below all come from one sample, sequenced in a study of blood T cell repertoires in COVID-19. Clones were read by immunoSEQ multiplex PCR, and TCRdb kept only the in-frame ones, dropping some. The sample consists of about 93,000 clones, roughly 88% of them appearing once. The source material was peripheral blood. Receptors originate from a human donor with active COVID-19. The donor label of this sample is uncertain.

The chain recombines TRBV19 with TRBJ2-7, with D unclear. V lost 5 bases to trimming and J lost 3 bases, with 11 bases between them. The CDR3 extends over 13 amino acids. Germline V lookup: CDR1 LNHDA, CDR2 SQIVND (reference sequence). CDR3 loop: CASSGSQFYEQYF. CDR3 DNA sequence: TGTGCCAGTAGTGGCTCTCAGTTCTACGAGCAGTACTTC.

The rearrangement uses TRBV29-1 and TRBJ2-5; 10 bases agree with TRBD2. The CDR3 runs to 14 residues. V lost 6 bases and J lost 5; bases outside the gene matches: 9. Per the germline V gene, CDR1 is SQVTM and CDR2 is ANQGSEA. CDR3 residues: CSVDGAGGPETQYF. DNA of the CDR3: TGCAGCGTCGACGGAGCGGGGGGGCCCGAGACCCAGTACTTC.

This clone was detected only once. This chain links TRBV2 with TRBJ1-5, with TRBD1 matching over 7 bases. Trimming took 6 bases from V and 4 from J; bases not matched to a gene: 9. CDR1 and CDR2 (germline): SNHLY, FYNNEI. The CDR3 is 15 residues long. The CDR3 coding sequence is TGTGCCAGCAGGGTCGACAGGGTTGCAAATCAGCCCCAGCATTTT. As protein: CASRVDRVANQPQHF.

DNA for the CDR3: TGTGCCAGCAGCTTGTCTCCAGGGGGCGGCACAGATACGCAGTATTTT. Protein sequence: CASSLSPGGGTDTQYF. The J gene is TRBJ2-3, the V gene TRBV5-4; 8 bases match TRBD1. The junction had 5 bases not matched to a gene; V was cut back by 1 base and J by 1 base. CDR1 SGHNT and CDR2 YYREEE come from the germline V gene (reference sequence). The CDR3 extends over 16 amino acids.

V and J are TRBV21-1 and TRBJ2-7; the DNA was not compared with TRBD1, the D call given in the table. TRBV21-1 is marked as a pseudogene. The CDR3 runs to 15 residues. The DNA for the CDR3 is TGTGCCAGCACCCCCCCCTCCGGGACAGACTACGAGCAGTACTTC. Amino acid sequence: CASTPPSGTDYEQYF.

The DNA of the CDR3 is TGCGCCAGCAGTGAGACACCGGGAACGGGAATCGATGAAAAACTGTTTTTT. Translating gives CASSETPGTGIDEKLFF. The rearrangement uses TRBV10-1 and TRBJ1-4; D is undetermined. V lost 2 bases, J lost 6 bases, and 19 bases lay in between. The germline V gene encodes CDR1 WNHNN and CDR2 SYGVQD (reference sequence). The CDR3 is made up of 17 amino acids.

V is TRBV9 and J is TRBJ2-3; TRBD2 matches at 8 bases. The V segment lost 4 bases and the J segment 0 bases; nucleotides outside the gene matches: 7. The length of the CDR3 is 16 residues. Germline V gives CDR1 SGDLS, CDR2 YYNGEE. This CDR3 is CASSPLGLGSTDTQYF. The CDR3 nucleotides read TGTGCCAGCAGCCCCCTGGGACTAGGTAGCACAGATACGCAGTATTTT.

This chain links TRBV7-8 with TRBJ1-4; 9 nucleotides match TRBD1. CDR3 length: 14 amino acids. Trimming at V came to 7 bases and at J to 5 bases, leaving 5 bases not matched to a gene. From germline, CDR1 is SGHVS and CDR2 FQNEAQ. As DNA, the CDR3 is TGTGCCAGCACGGGGGACAGGGTGAATGAAAAACTGTTTTTT. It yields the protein CASTGDRVNEKLFF.

CDR3 protein: CASSLDSYYGYTF. The CDR3 DNA follows: TGCGCCAGCAGCTTGGACAGTTACTATGGCTACACCTTC. The chain links TRBV5-1 to TRBJ1-2, with no clear D. V lost 0 bases and J lost 3, with 6 bases in between. This CDR3 spans 13 amino acids. Per germline, CDR1 SGHRS and CDR2 YFSETQ.

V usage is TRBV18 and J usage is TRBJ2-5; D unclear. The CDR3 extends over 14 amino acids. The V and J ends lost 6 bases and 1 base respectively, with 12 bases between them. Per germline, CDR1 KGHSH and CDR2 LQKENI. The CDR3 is CASSPTYTQETQYF. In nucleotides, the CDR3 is TGTGCCAGCTCGCCTACCTATACCCAAGAGACCCAGTACTTC.

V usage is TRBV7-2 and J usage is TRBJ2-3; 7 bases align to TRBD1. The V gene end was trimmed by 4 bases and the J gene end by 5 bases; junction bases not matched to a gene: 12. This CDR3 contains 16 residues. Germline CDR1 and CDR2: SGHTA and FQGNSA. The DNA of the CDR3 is TGTGCCAGCAGCTCAAGGGGACAGACCCCAAAAGATACGCAGTATTTT. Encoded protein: CASSSRGQTPKDTQYF.

The CDR3, as DNA: TGTGCCAGTAGTATAGGTGGGCAGCAAGAGACCCAGTACTTC. Amino acid sequence: CASSIGGQQETQYF. The V call is TRBV19, the J call TRBJ2-5; D is unresolved. The ends were cut back, 1 base at V and 2 bases at J, with 8 bases in the middle. CDR1 is LNHDA and CDR2 is SQIVND in the germline V gene (reference sequence). This CDR3 spans 14 amino acids.

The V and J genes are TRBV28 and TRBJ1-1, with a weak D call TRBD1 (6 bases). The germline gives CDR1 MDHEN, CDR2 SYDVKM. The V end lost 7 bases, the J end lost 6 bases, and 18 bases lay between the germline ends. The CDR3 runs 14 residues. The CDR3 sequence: CASTQSGGRAEAFF. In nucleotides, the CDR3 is TGTGCCAGCACCCAGAGCGGGGGGCGGGCTGAAGCTTTCTTT.

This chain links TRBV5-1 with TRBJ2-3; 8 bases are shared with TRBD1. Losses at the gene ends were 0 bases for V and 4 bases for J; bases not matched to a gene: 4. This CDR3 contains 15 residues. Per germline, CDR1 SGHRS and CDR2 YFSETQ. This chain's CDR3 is CASSLAGGGADTQYF. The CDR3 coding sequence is TGCGCCAGCAGCTTGGCAGGGGGCGGTGCAGATACGCAGTATTTT.

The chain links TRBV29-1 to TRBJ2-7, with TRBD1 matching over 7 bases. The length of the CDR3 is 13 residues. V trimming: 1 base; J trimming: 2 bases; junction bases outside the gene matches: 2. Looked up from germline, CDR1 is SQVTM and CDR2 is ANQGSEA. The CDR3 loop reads CSVEADRTYEQYF. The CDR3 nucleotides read TGCAGCGTTGAAGCGGACAGGACCTACGAGCAGTACTTC.

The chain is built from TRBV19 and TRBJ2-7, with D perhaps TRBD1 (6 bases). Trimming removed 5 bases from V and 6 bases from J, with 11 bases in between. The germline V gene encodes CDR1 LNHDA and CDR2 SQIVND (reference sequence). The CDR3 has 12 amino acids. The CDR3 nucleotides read TGTGCCAGTAGTGAGCAGGGGCGCGAGCAGTACTTC. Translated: CASSEQGREQYF.

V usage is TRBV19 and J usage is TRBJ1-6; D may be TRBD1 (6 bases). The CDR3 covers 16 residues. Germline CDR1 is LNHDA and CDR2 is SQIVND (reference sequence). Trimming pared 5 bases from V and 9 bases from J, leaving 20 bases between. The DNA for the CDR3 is TGTGCCAGTAGTGATCAGGGGCAAGCGGCGAGTTCACCCCTCCACTTT. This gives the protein CASSDQGQAASSPLHF.

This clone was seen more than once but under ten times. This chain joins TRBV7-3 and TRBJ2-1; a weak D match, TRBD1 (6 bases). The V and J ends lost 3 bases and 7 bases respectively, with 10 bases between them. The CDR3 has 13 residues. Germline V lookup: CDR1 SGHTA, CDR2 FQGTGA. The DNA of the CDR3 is TGTGCCAGCAGCTTTTCAGGGGAGAATGAGCAGTTCTTC. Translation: CASSFSGENEQFF.

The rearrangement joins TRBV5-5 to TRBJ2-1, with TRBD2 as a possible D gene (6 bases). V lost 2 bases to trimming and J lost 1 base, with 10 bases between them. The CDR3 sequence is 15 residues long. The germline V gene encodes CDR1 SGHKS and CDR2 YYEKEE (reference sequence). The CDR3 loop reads CASSFGGLSYNEQFF. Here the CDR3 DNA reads TGTGCCAGCAGCTTTGGGGGACTTTCCTACAATGAGCAGTTCTTC. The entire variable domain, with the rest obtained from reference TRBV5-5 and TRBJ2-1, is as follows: DAGVTQSPTHLIKTRGQQVTLRCSPISGHKSVSWYQQVLGQGPQFIFQYYEKEERGRGNFPDRFSARQFPNYSSELNVNALLLGDSALYLCASSFGGLSYNEQFFGPGTRLTVL.

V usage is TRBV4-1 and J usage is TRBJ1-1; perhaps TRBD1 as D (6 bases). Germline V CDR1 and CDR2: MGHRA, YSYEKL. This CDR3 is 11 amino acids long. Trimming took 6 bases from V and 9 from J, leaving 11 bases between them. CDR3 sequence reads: CASSRDRKAFF. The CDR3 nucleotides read TGCGCCAGCAGTCGCGACAGGAAAGCTTTCTTT.

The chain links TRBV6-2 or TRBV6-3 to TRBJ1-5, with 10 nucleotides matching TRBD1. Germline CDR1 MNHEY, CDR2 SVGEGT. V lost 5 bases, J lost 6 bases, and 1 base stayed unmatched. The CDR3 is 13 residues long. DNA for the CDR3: TGTGCCAGCAGTCGGACAGGGGGTCAGCCCCAGCATTTT. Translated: CASSRTGGQPQHF.

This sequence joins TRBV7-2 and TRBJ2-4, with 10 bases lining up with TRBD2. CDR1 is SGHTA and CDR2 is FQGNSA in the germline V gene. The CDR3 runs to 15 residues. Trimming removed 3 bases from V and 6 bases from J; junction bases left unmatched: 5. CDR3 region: CASSLASGGINIQYF. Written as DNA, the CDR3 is TGTGCCAGCAGCTTGGCTAGCGGGGGTATAAACATTCAGTACTTC.

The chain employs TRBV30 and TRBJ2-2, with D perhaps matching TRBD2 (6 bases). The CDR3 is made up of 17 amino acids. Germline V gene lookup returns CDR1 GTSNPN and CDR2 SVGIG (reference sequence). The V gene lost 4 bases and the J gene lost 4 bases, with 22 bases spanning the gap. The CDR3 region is CAWMPWGPGDSTGELFF. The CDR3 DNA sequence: TGTGCCTGGATGCCTTGGGGTCCGGGGGACTCCACCGGGGAGCTGTTTTTT.

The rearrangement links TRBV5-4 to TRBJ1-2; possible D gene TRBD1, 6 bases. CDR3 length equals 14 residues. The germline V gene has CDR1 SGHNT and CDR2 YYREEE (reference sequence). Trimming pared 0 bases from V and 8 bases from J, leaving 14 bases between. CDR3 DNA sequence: TGTGCCAGCAGCTTGGATGCAGGGGCTGAGGGCTACACCTTC. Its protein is CASSLDAGAEGYTF.